This TCR beta chain is drawn from a study of response to subunit inactivated influenza vaccine. TCRdb reprocessed the RT-PCR reads via MiXCR and lists one record per CDR3 protein. The sample holds 500,000 to 550,000 distinct CDR3 sequences, roughly 8.2% seen once. This clonotype came up many times. CDR1 is DFQATT and CDR2 is SNEGSKA in the germline V gene (reference sequence). V was shortened by 2 bases and J by 4 bases, with 8 bases between the two germline ends. This CDR3 has 13 amino acids. This TCR was sampled from a man between 50 and 75 years old who received an inactivated influenza vaccine. This chain links TRBV20-1 with TRBJ2-2; D might be TRBD1 (5 bases). The sequences come from PBMCs from blood, collected about 23 months after vaccination. Written as DNA, the CDR3 is TGCAGTGCTAGACCTCAGGGCACCGGGGAGCTGTTTTTT. Translation: CSARPQGTGELFF.